Listed below are T cell receptor beta chains from one sample, sequenced in a study of T-cell reconstitution after alpha-beta-depleted transplantation in children. TCRdb re-derived calls from the PCR reads in MiXCR, one entry per CDR3 protein. The sample holds under 450,000 distinct CDR3 sequences; 13% are singletons and the top ten take around 4.5%. This sample comprised PBMCs, obtained from the stem cell graft. The receptors shown here come from a human donor who donated a stem cell graft to a child with Fanconi anemia. CDR3s include the opening cysteine and the closing phenylalanine or tryptophan. The D gene is left open where the match is weak. Only part of the rows carry a size: once, few, many, or a class if the clone is expanded.

abundance: few; d_gene: TRBD2; j_gene: TRBJ2-1; v_gene: TRBV29-1; CDR3nt: TGCAGCGGCATAGGGGGGGTAGCGGGGTTCGGCTACAATGAGCAGTTCTTC; CDR3aa: CSGIGGVAGFGYNEQFF
abundance: NA; d_gene: NA; j_gene: TRBJ1-4; v_gene: TRBV7-2; CDR3nt: TGTGCCAGCAGCCCCAGGGATCGAGGGCCTGAAAAACTGTTTTTT; CDR3aa: CASSPRDRGPEKLFF
abundance: NA; d_gene: NA; j_gene: TRBJ1-1; v_gene: TRBV6-2/TRBV6-3; CDR3nt: TGTGCCAGCCTACAGCGGAAAAGGACCCTTGAAGCTTTCTTT; CDR3aa: CASLQRKRTLEAFF
abundance: few; d_gene: NA; j_gene: TRBJ2-7; v_gene: TRBV30; CDR3nt: TGTGCCTGGACTAATAAGGGCGAGCAGTACTTC; CDR3aa: CAWTNKGEQYF
abundance: NA; d_gene: NA; j_gene: TRBJ2-2; v_gene: TRBV18; CDR3nt: TGTGCCAGCTCACCCCAACAAAGGGACACCGGGGAGCTGTTTTTT; CDR3aa: CASSPQQRDTGELFF
abundance: NA; d_gene: NA; j_gene: TRBJ2-5; v_gene: TRBV7-8; CDR3nt: TGTGCCAGCAGCTTGGAGGCGACAGGGAGGGAGACCCAGTACTTC; CDR3aa: CASSLEATGRETQYF
abundance: NA; d_gene: NA; j_gene: TRBJ1-4; v_gene: TRBV12-3/TRBV12-4; CDR3nt: TGTGCCATCTCGGGAAGTCGCGATGAAAAACTGTTTTTT; CDR3aa: CAISGSRDEKLFF
abundance: NA; d_gene: TRBD1; j_gene: TRBJ1-4; v_gene: TRBV29-1; CDR3nt: TGCAGCGTTCCAACCCCGGGACAGGGGGCTGAAAAACTGTTTTTT; CDR3aa: CSVPTPGQGAEKLFF
abundance: few; d_gene: NA; j_gene: TRBJ2-1; v_gene: TRBV2; CDR3nt: TGTGCCAGCAGTGACCCGGGTCTGCAGTTCTTC; CDR3aa: CASSDPGLQFF
abundance: few; d_gene: NA; j_gene: TRBJ1-1; v_gene: TRBV18; CDR3nt: TGTGCCAGCTCACCAGCACTCGGGGGGAACACTGAAGCTTTCTTT; CDR3aa: CASSPALGGNTEAFF
abundance: few; d_gene: TRBD1; j_gene: TRBJ1-5; v_gene: TRBV20-1; CDR3nt: TGCAGTGCTGTAGACAGGGGGCTTCTCAATCAGCCCCAGCATTTT; CDR3aa: CSAVDRGLLNQPQHF
abundance: NA; d_gene: NA; j_gene: TRBJ1-4; v_gene: TRBV3-1; CDR3nt: TGTGCCAGCAGCCCCTCCGGGGGGGGCCCATATGAAAAACTGTTTTTT; CDR3aa: CASSPSGGGPYEKLFF
abundance: NA; d_gene: NA; j_gene: TRBJ2-5; v_gene: TRBV7-9; CDR3nt: TGTGCCAGCAGCTTAGAGAAGGACTTC; CDR3aa: CASSLEKDF
abundance: NA; d_gene: NA; j_gene: TRBJ1-6; v_gene: TRBV19; CDR3nt: TGTGCCAGTAGTATCCAAGAGATGAATTCACCCCTCCACTTT; CDR3aa: CASSIQEMNSPLHF
abundance: few; d_gene: NA; j_gene: TRBJ2-6; v_gene: TRBV12-3/TRBV12-4; CDR3nt: TGTGCCAGCAGAATCGGGGGTCCTGGGGCCAACGTCCTGACTTTC; CDR3aa: CASRIGGPGANVLTF
abundance: NA; d_gene: NA; j_gene: TRBJ1-2; v_gene: TRBV3-1; CDR3nt: TGTGCCAGCAGCCAAGGCAGGGCTGGAGGTGGCTACACCTTC; CDR3aa: CASSQGRAGGGYTF
abundance: many; d_gene: NA; j_gene: TRBJ2-1; v_gene: TRBV7-9; CDR3nt: TGTGCCAGCAGCTTAACCAGGGCAGACAATGAGCAGTTCTTC; CDR3aa: CASSLTRADNEQFF
abundance: few; d_gene: TRBD1; j_gene: TRBJ1-1; v_gene: TRBV10-3; CDR3nt: TGTGCCATCAGTGATTCTGTCGGACAGGGGGCTGAAGCTTTCTTT; CDR3aa: CAISDSVGQGAEAFF
abundance: few; d_gene: NA; j_gene: TRBJ2-5; v_gene: TRBV7-9; CDR3nt: TGTGCCAGCAGCCAACAGACAGGACAAGAGACCCAGTACTTC; CDR3aa: CASSQQTGQETQYF
abundance: many; d_gene: NA; j_gene: TRBJ2-5; v_gene: TRBV6-1; CDR3nt: TGTGCCTCTCGAGACAGTTGGAAGACCCAGTACTTC; CDR3aa: CASRDSWKTQYF
abundance: few; d_gene: TRBD1; j_gene: TRBJ2-4; v_gene: TRBV20-1; CDR3nt: TGCAGTGCTAGAGATACCGGACAGGGAGACATTCAGTACTTC; CDR3aa: CSARDTGQGDIQYF
abundance: NA; d_gene: TRBD1; j_gene: TRBJ2-4; v_gene: TRBV7-9; CDR3nt: TGTGCCAGCAGCCCCAGGACAGGGGTGTACATTCAGTACTTC; CDR3aa: CASSPRTGVYIQYF
abundance: many; d_gene: NA; j_gene: TRBJ2-1; v_gene: TRBV12-3/TRBV12-4; CDR3nt: TGTGCCAGCAGAGGGACAACCTCCTACAATGAGCAGTTCTTC; CDR3aa: CASRGTTSYNEQFF
abundance: NA; d_gene: NA; j_gene: TRBJ2-5; v_gene: TRBV5-6; CDR3nt: TGTGCCAGCAGCTTGGCCAAGGGGGCGGGGGAAGAGACCCAGTACTTC; CDR3aa: CASSLAKGAGEETQYF
abundance: NA; d_gene: NA; j_gene: TRBJ1-6; v_gene: TRBV18; CDR3nt: TGTGACAGCTCACCAACGGACGCCTCAGGGAGCTCACCCCTCCACTTT; CDR3aa: CDSSPTDASGSSPLHF
abundance: many; d_gene: TRBD2; j_gene: TRBJ2-1; v_gene: TRBV6-5; CDR3nt: TGTGCCAGCAGTTACTCGCCTAGCGGGGGTAGGAATGAGCAGTTCTTC; CDR3aa: CASSYSPSGGRNEQFF
abundance: many; d_gene: NA; j_gene: TRBJ2-2; v_gene: TRBV4-3; CDR3nt: TGCGCCAGCAGCCAAACCCTCGACTACTTTCTCAGGACCGGGGAGCTGTTTTTT; CDR3aa: CASSQTLDYFLRTGELFF
abundance: few; d_gene: NA; j_gene: TRBJ2-6; v_gene: TRBV7-6; CDR3nt: TGTGCCAGCACCAACACGGTAACCTCTGGGGCCAACGTCCTGACTTTC; CDR3aa: CASTNTVTSGANVLTF
abundance: few; d_gene: NA; j_gene: TRBJ2-2; v_gene: TRBV7-9; CDR3nt: TGTGCCAGCAGCTTAGACGCGGGACCGAACACCGGGGAGCTGTTTTTT; CDR3aa: CASSLDAGPNTGELFF
abundance: NA; d_gene: NA; j_gene: TRBJ2-3; v_gene: TRBV20-1; CDR3nt: TGCAGTGCTAGAGATACTAGCCAGTACACAGATACGCAGTATTTT; CDR3aa: CSARDTSQYTDTQYF
abundance: many; d_gene: NA; j_gene: TRBJ2-2; v_gene: TRBV12-3/TRBV12-4; CDR3nt: TGTGCCAGCAGTTTTAGCGGCACCGGGGAGCTGTTTTTT; CDR3aa: CASSFSGTGELFF
abundance: NA; d_gene: TRBD1; j_gene: TRBJ2-1; v_gene: TRBV2; CDR3nt: TGTGCCAGCAGAGGGGGACAGGAACACTACAATGAGCAGTTCTTC; CDR3aa: CASRGGQEHYNEQFF
abundance: many; d_gene: NA; j_gene: TRBJ2-3; v_gene: TRBV5-1; CDR3nt: TGCGCCAGCAGCTTGGGGGGAGGCACAGATACGCAGTATTTT; CDR3aa: CASSLGGGTDTQYF
abundance: many; d_gene: NA; j_gene: TRBJ2-3; v_gene: TRBV6-2/TRBV6-3; CDR3nt: TGTGCCAGCAGTTACCCAGAGAGGGGTGGTACGCAGTATTTT; CDR3aa: CASSYPERGGTQYF
abundance: many; d_gene: NA; j_gene: TRBJ2-3; v_gene: TRBV7-2; CDR3nt: TGTGCCAGCAGCTTAGTCGTAGATACGCAGTATTTT; CDR3aa: CASSLVVDTQYF
abundance: NA; d_gene: NA; j_gene: TRBJ2-2; v_gene: TRBV5-1; CDR3nt: TGCGCCAGCAGCTTGTTTGGGGGCGATAGCACCGGGGAGCTGTTTTTT; CDR3aa: CASSLFGGDSTGELFF
abundance: few; d_gene: NA; j_gene: TRBJ1-4; v_gene: TRBV11-2; CDR3nt: TGTGCCAGCAGCCTTAGCTGGGGGGGTGAGGAAAAACTGTTTTTT; CDR3aa: CASSLSWGGEEKLFF
abundance: NA; d_gene: NA; j_gene: TRBJ2-1; v_gene: TRBV19; CDR3nt: TGTGCCAGTAGTATAATCGGGAATGAGCAGTTCTTC; CDR3aa: CASSIIGNEQFF
abundance: NA; d_gene: NA; j_gene: TRBJ1-1; v_gene: TRBV5-1; CDR3nt: TGCGCCAGCAGCTTGGCCACGGTAAACACTGAAGCTTTCTTT; CDR3aa: CASSLATVNTEAFF
abundance: many; d_gene: NA; j_gene: TRBJ2-4; v_gene: TRBV10-3; CDR3nt: TGTGCCACCCGGGACGGAAAAAACATTCAGTACTTC; CDR3aa: CATRDGKNIQYF